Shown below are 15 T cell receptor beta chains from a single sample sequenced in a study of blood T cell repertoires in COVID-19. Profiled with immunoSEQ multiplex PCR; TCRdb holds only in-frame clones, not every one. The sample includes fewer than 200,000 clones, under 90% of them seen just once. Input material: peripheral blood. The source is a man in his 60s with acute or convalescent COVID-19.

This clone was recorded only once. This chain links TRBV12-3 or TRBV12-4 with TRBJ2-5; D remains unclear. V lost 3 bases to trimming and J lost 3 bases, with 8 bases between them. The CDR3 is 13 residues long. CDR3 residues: CASSLSRKETQYF. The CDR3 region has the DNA TGTGCCAGCAGTTTGTCCAGGAAAGAGACCCAGTACTTC.

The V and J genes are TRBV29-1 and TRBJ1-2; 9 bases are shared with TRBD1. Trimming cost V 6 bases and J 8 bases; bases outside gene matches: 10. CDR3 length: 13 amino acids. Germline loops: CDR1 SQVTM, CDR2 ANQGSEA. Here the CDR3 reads CSVRQGQGDGYTF. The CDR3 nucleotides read TGCAGCGTGAGGCAGGGACAGGGAGACGGCTACACCTTC.

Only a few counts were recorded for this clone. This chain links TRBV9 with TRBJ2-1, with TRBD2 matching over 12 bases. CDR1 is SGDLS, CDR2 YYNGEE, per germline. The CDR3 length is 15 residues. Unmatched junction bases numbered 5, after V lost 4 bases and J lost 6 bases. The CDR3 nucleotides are TGTGCCAGCAGCACGACTAGCGGGAGACTCAATGAGCAGTTCTTC. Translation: CASSTTSGRLNEQFF.

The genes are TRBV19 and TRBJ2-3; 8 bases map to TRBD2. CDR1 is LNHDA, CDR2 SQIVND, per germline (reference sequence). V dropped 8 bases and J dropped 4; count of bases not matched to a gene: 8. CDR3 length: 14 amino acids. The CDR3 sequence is CASQRGGIADTQYF. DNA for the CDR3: TGTGCCAGTCAACGGGGGGGCATCGCAGATACGCAGTATTTT.

Written as DNA, the CDR3 is TGTGCCAGCAGCGTTAGCGGGGGGGCCTCCGAGCAGTACTTC. Its protein product is CASSVSGGASEQYF. The chain employs TRBV7-8 and TRBJ2-7; 11 bases are shared with TRBD2. Germline values: CDR1 SGHVS, CDR2 FQNEAQ. The CDR3 spans 14 residues. Losses at the gene ends were 5 bases for V and 6 bases for J; bases not matched to a gene: 6.

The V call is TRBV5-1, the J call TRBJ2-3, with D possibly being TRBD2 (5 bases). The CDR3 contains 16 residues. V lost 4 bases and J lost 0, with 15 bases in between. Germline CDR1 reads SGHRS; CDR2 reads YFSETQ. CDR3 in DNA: TGCGCCAGCAGCCTCGGACTCACCCGTAGCACAGATACGCAGTATTTT. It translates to CASSLGLTRSTDTQYF.

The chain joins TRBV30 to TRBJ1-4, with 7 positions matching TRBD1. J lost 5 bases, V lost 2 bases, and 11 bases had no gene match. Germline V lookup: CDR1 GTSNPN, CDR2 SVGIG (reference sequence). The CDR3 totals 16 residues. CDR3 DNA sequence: TGTGCCTGGAGTCCCGGCTCCGCCAGGGGGAATGAAAAACTGTTTTTT. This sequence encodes CAWSPGSARGNEKLFF.

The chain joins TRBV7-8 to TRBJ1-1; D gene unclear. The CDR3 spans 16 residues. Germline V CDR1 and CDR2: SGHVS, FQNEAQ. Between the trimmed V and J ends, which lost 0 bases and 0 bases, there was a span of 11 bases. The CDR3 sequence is CASSLANKIMNTEAFF. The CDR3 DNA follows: TGTGCCAGCAGCTTAGCGAACAAGATTATGAACACTGAAGCTTTCTTT.

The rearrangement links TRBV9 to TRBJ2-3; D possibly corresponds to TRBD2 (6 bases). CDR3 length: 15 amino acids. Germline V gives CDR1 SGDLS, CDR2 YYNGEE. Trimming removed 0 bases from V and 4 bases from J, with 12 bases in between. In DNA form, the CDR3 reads TGTGCCAGCAGCGTAGATTTGACTAGTGCAGATACGCAGTATTTT. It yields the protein CASSVDLTSADTQYF.

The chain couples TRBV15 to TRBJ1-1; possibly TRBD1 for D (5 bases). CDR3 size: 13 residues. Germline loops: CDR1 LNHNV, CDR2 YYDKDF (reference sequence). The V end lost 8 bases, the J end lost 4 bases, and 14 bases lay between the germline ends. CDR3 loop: CATRQGLGTEAFF. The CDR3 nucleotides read TGTGCCACCCGCCAGGGTTTAGGCACTGAAGCTTTCTTT.

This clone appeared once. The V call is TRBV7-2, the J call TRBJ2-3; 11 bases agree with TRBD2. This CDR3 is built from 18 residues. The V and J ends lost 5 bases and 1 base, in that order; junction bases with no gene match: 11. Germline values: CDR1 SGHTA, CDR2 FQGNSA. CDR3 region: CASSPVGSGGARTDTQYF. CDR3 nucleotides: TGTGCCAGCAGCCCAGTAGGTAGCGGGGGGGCGCGCACAGATACGCAGTATTTT.

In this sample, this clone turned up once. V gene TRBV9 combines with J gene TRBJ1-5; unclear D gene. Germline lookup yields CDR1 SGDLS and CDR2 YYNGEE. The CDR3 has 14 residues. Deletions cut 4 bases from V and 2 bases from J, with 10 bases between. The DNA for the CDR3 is TGTGCCAGCAGCCCGGACTCCGGCAATCAGCCCCAGCATTTT. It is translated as CASSPDSGNQPQHF.

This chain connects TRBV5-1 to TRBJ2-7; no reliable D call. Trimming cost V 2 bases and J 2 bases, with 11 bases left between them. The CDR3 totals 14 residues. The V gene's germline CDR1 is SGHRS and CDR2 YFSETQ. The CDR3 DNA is TGCGCCAGCAGCTTAATAGGAGTTCCCTACGAGCAGTACTTC. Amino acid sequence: CASSLIGVPYEQYF.

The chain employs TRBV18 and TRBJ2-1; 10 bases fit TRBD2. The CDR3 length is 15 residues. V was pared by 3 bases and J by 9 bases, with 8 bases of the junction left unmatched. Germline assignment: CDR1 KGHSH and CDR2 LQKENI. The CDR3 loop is CASSPASGSYSEQFF. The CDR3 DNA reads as TGTGCCAGCTCACCGGCTAGCGGGAGCTATAGTGAGCAGTTCTTC.

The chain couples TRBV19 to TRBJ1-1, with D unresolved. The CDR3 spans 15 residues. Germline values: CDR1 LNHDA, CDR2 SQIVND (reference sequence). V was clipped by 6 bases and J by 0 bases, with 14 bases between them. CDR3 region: CASRLHGQLNTEAFF. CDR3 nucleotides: TGTGCCAGTAGGCTTCATGGGCAATTGAACACTGAAGCTTTCTTT.